This T cell receptor (beta chain) was sequenced in a study of blood T cell repertoires in COVID-19. Clones were read by immunoSEQ multiplex PCR, and TCRdb kept only the in-frame ones, dropping some. The profile shows around 50,000 clones, more than 70% of them singletons. Between the trimmed V and J ends, which lost 3 bases and 0 bases, there was a span of 5 bases. The CDR3 has 13 residues. CDR1 is SEHNR, CDR2 FQNEAQ, per germline (reference sequence). The chain carries TRBV7-9 and TRBJ1-1; D ambiguous. The clonotype originates from a human donor in a cohort sampled during active COVID-19. The sequenced sample was peripheral blood. The CDR3 region has the DNA TGTGCCAGCAGCTTGGTAGTGAACACTGAAGCTTTCTTT. As protein: CASSLVVNTEAFF.